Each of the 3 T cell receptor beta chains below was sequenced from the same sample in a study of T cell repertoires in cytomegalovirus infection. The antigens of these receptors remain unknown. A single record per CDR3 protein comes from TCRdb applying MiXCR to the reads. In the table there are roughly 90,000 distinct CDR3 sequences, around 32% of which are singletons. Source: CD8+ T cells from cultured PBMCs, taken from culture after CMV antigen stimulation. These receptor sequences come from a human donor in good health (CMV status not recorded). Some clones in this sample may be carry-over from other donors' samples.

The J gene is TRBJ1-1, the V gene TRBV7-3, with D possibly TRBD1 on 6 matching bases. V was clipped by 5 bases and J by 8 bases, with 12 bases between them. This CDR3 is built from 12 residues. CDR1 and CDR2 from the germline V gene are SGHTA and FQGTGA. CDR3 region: CASSMNREEAFF. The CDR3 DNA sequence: TGTGCCAGCAGCATGAACAGGGAGGAAGCTTTCTTT.

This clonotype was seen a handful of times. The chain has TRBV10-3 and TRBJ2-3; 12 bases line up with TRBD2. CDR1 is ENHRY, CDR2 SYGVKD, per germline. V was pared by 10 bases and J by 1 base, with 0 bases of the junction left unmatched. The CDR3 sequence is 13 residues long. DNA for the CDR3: TGTGCCACTAGCGGGGGGGGCACAGATACGCAGTATTTT. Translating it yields CATSGGGTDTQYF.

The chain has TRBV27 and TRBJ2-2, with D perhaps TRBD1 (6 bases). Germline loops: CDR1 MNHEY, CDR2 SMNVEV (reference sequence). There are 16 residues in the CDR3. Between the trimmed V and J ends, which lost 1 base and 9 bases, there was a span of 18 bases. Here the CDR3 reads CASSLLQGRLPRELFF. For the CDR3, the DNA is TGTGCCAGCAGTTTATTACAGGGTCGATTACCTCGGGAGCTGTTTTTT.